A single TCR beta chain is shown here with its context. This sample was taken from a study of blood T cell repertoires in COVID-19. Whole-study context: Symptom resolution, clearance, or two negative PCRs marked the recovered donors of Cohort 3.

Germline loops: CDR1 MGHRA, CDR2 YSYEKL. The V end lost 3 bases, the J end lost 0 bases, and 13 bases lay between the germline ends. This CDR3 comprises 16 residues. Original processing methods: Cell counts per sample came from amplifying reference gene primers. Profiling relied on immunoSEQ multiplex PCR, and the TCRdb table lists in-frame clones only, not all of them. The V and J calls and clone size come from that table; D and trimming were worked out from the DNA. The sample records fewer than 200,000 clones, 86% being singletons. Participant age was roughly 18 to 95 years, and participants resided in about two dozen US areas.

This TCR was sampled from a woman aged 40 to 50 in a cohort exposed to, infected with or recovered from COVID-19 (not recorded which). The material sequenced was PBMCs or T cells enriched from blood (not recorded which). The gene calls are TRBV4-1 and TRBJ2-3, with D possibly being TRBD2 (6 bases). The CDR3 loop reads CASSQRGGPSTDTQYF. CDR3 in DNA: TGCGCCAGCAGCCAGAGGGGAGGACCGAGCACAGATACGCAGTATTTT.